The entry below describes one TCR beta chain. This CDR3 region has 16 residues. The V end lost 2 bases, the J end lost 0 bases, and 13 bases lay between the germline ends. Germline values: CDR1 PRHDT, CDR2 FYEKMQ (reference sequence). These data originate in a study of control samples from healthy donors and cancer patients. The data were produced by immunoSEQ multiplex PCR, yet TCRdb's version contains in-frame clones alone and is incomplete. The sample records around 94,000 clones, around 87% being singletons. The receptor was isolated from a woman in her forties or fifties in good health. Sequenced: blood. V gene TRBV13 combines with J gene TRBJ1-1; weak D call: TRBD1 (6 bases). The CDR3 reads CASSLLGAGVNTEAFF. The CDR3 DNA reads as TGTGCCAGCAGCTTACTGGGGGCAGGGGTGAACACTGAAGCTTTCTTT. The full variable domain, in which reference TRBV13 and TRBJ1-1 provide the parts outside the CDR3, is AAGVIQSPRHLIKEKRETATLKCYPIPRHDTVYWYQQGPGQDPQFLISFYEKMQSDKGSIPDRFSAQQFSDYHSELNMSSLELGDSALYFCASSLLGAGVNTEAFFGQGTRLTVV.